Listed here are 13 T cell receptor beta chains from one sample, sequenced in a study of cytomegalovirus exposure and HLA in healthy donors. It was with 60 Vbeta and 13 Jbeta primers that the PCR ran. TCRdb's copy holds only in-frame clones and misses some; the assay was immunoSEQ multiplex PCR. The sample carries approximately 120,000 clones, under 85% recorded once. Sequenced material: PBMCs. Source of these receptors: a woman between 50 and 59 years old in good health and CMV-seropositive.

The chain employs TRBV6-6 and TRBJ2-5, with 9 bases matching TRBD2. The J call is uncertain, as TRBJ2-7 better fits the DNA end. The CDR3 runs to 13 residues. The V gene's germline CDR1 is MNHNY and CDR2 SVGAGI (reference sequence). DNA for the CDR3: TGTGCCAGCAAGGAGCGGGAGGCTTACGAGCAGTACTTC. It yields the protein CASKEREAYEQYF.

The V call is TRBV19, the J call TRBJ2-7, with a tentative D call TRBD1 (6 bases). The germline V and J ends were trimmed by 5 bases and 2 bases, with 16 bases remaining between them. Germline V lookup: CDR1 LNHDA, CDR2 SQIVND (reference sequence). The CDR3 runs 15 residues. CDR3 sequence (DNA): TGTGCCAGTAGTGGGGCCGGACAGATAACCTACGAGCAGTACTTC. Its translation is CASSGAGQITYEQYF.

The genes are TRBV11-2 and TRBJ2-5; TRBD2 is a possible D gene (7 bases). Deletions cut 5 bases from V and 5 bases from J, with 21 bases between. This CDR3 is 16 amino acids long. Germline CDR1 is SGHAT and CDR2 is FQNNGV. As DNA, the CDR3 is TGTGCCAGCAGCCCAACAAGGGGGGGGTATCGGGAGACCCAGTACTTC. This translates into CASSPTRGGYRETQYF.

V and J are TRBV5-1 and TRBJ2-3; a weak D match, TRBD2 (5 bases). The CDR3 is made up of 15 amino acids. The V end was cut by 0 bases, the J end by 0 bases, with 8 bases between. Germline V gene lookup returns CDR1 SGHRS and CDR2 YFSETQ. CDR3 protein: CASSLGRASTDTQYF. CDR3 sequence (DNA): TGCGCCAGCAGCTTGGGGCGGGCCAGCACAGATACGCAGTATTTT.

The chain couples TRBV4-1 to TRBJ1-6; perhaps TRBD1 as D (6 bases). The ends were cut back, 4 bases at V and 6 bases at J, with 16 bases in the middle. The CDR3 runs 16 residues. Per germline, CDR1 MGHRA and CDR2 YSYEKL. The DNA of the CDR3 is TGCGCCAGCAGCCTACTTTGGGGGCGCGGTAATTCACCCCTCCACTTT. Translation gives CASSLLWGRGNSPLHF.

This rearrangement joins TRBV19 to TRBJ1-3; 10 bases agree with TRBD1. Unmatched junction bases numbered 14, after V lost 5 bases and J lost 7 bases. Germline V gene data show CDR1 as LNHDA and CDR2 as SQIVND (reference sequence). CDR3 length equals 17 residues. The CDR3, as DNA: TGTGCCAGTAGTCCGCTCCCGAGACAGGGGGCCTCGAACACCATATATTTT. It is translated as CASSPLPRQGASNTIYF.

V is TRBV2 and J is TRBJ1-1; D is perhaps TRBD1 (6 bases). CDR1 and CDR2 from the germline V gene are SNHLY and FYNNEI. The CDR3 has 13 residues. V gave up 2 bases and J gave up 10 bases, with 14 bases separating them. The DNA for the CDR3 is TGTGCCAGCAGTGAACGTTCAGGGGCGGGAGCTTTCTTT. Encoded protein: CASSERSGAGAFF.

CDR3 sequence reads: CASSFSGTSGADTQYF. The CDR3 DNA reads as TGTGCCAGCAGTTTCTCGGGGACTAGCGGGGCGGATACGCAGTATTTT. V is TRBV6-6 and J is TRBJ2-3, with 13 positions matching TRBD2. Germline-derived CDR1 and CDR2 are MNHNY and SVGAGI (reference sequence). J lost 6 bases, V lost 4 bases, and 7 bases had no gene match. The CDR3 covers 16 residues.

V gene TRBV2 combines with J gene TRBJ1-1; a weak D match, TRBD1 (6 bases). Trimming left V 3 bases short and J 2 bases short, with 10 bases between. In germline, CDR1 is SNHLY, CDR2 FYNNEI. The CDR3 runs 14 residues. CDR3 DNA: TGTGCCAGCAGTGATAGGACAGTAAACACTGAAGCTTTCTTT. This sequence encodes CASSDRTVNTEAFF.

The chain joins TRBV7-9 to TRBJ2-7; 9 bases match TRBD1. The germline gives CDR1 SEHNR, CDR2 FQNEAQ (reference sequence). The length of the CDR3 is 15 residues. Germline trimming cut 5 bases from V and 4 bases from J; bases unmatched to any gene: 9. CDR3 region: CASSLSWTGAYEQYF. The DNA for the CDR3 is TGTGCCAGCAGCCTCTCCTGGACAGGGGCGTACGAGCAGTACTTC.

The V and J genes are TRBV2 and TRBJ2-4; TRBD2 matches at 10 bases. Germline V gene sequence: CDR1 SNHLY, CDR2 FYNNEI. Trimming removed 4 bases from V and 15 bases from J; junction bases left unmatched: 9. This CDR3 is 13 amino acids long. The CDR3 sequence: CASSGLAGATWYF. CDR3 sequence (DNA): TGTGCCAGCAGTGGGCTAGCGGGGGCGACTTGGTACTTC.

This clone occurred a few times. The chain combines TRBV4-3 with TRBJ2-5; possibly TRBD1 for D (5 bases). The J call is uncertain, as TRBJ2-7 better fits the DNA end. The CDR3 spans 14 residues. From germline, CDR1 is LGHNA and CDR2 YSLEER. The CDR3 region has the DNA TGCGCCAGCAGCCAAGTGCAGGGCCACTACGAGCAGTACTTC. The encoded protein is CASSQVQGHYEQYF.

The chain uses TRBV7-2 and TRBJ1-1; unclear D gene. The germline V and J ends were trimmed by 6 bases and 6 bases, with 17 bases remaining between them. Germline lookup yields CDR1 SGHTA and CDR2 FQGNSA. This CDR3 is 14 amino acids long. This chain's CDR3 is CASSLIGGGAEAFF. The CDR3 bases are TGTGCCAGCAGTCTCATAGGAGGTGGCGCTGAAGCTTTCTTT.